These T cell receptor beta chains were read from a single sample in a study of blood T cell repertoires in COVID-19. Produced via immunoSEQ multiplex PCR; TCRdb's table is partial and in-frame only. The sample has 400,000 to 450,000 clones; 89% are singletons. Sequences were obtained from peripheral blood. The source is a woman aged 40 to 50 with COVID-19, enrolled during active disease. CDR3s include the opening cysteine and the closing phenylalanine or tryptophan. The D gene is left open where the match is weak. Clone size is stated in some rows and not others, as once, few, many or a class when expanded.

>TRBJ2-1|TRBV18|TRBD2|-|18
TGTGCCAGCTCACCACTCAAAACTAGCGGGAGACTCGGCAATGAGCAGTTCTTC
CASSPLKTSGRLGNEQFF
>TRBJ1-4|TRBV29-1|-|-|15
TGCAGCGTTATCCCCCAGGGCGCTTATAATGAAAAACTGTTTTTT
CSVIPQGAYNEKLFF
>TRBJ2-5|TRBV6-6|TRBD1|once|13
TGTGCCAGCACCCCGGACAGGGTAGAGACCCAGTACTTC
CASTPDRVETQYF
>TRBJ2-5|TRBV9|-|-|15
TGTGCCAGCAGCGTAGGAGGGGGAGAGAGGGAGACCCAGTACTTC
CASSVGGGERETQYF
>TRBJ1-5|TRBV7-3|-|-|14
TGTGCCAGCCCTCGTTTGTTTAGCAATCAGCCCCAGCATTTT
CASPRLFSNQPQHF
>TRBJ2-2|TRBV28|-|-|14
TGTGCCAGCAGTTTGATCCAGGGGCCCGGGGAGCTGTTTTTT
CASSLIQGPGELFF
>TRBJ2-2|TRBV6-5|TRBD2|-|15
TGTGCCAGCAGTTTCATCGGGCTAGCGGGCGGGGAGCTGTTTTTT
CASSFIGLAGGELFF
>TRBJ1-4|TRBV28|TRBD1|-|13
TGTGCCATCCAGGGACAGGGGCGTGAAAAACTGTTTTTT
CAIQGQGREKLFF
>TRBJ1-1|TRBV7-9|-|-|14
TGTGCCAGCAGCTTAGGCCAGGGGAGCACTGAAGCTTTCTTT
CASSLGQGSTEAFF
>TRBJ2-7|TRBV6-6|TRBD2|-|13
TGTGCCAGCTCGGCGGGGGGCATGGACGAGCAGTACTTC
CASSAGGMDEQYF